The clone carrying this T cell receptor beta chain was found once. This table comes from immunoSEQ multiplex PCR, and its TCRdb copy is limited to in-frame clones, with some not included. The table shows 93,000 or so clones, with over 70% occurring only once. This specimen comes from a study of blood T cell repertoires in COVID-19. Study summary: Specimens from acute and convalescent COVID-19 originated in the United States, Italy and Spain.

V was shortened by 5 bases and J by 3 bases, with 16 bases between the two germline ends. This CDR3 comprises 15 residues. Germline V CDR1 and CDR2: MNHEY, SMNVEV (reference sequence). The source material was peripheral blood. The clonotype comes from a human donor in a cohort sampled during active or convalescent COVID-19. The rearrangement links TRBV27 to TRBJ1-1; D unclear. The CDR3, as DNA: TGTGCCAGCAGTCTAACCTGGGTGGAGGACACTGAAGCTTTCTTT. Amino acids: CASSLTWVEDTEAFF.